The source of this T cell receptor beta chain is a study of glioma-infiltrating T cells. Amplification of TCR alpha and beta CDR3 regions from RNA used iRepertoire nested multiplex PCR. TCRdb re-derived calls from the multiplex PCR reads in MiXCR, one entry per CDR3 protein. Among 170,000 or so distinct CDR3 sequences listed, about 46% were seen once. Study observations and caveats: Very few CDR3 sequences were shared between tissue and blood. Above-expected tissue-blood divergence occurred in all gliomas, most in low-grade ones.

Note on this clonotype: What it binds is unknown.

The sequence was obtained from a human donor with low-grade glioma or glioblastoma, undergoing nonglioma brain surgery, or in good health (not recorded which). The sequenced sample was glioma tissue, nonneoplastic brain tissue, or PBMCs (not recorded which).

The CDR3 reads CASSSGQGAPSPLHF. The DNA of the CDR3 is TGTGCCAGCAGTTCCGGGCAGGGGGCGCCGTCACCCCTCCACTTT. V and J are TRBV28 and TRBJ1-6; 8 bases line up with TRBD1. Trimming cost V 4 bases and J 10 bases; bases outside gene matches: 9. The CDR3 sequence is 15 residues long. CDR1 is MDHEN, CDR2 SYDVKM, per germline.